This T cell receptor (beta chain) was documented in a study of vaccination effects on CD4 cells after COVID-19. Turning to the study itself: Post-vaccine sampling took place a median of 72 days after the second dose. Overall study results and limits: Healthy vaccinees' vaccine-induced clones included only 1 of 255 that recognized common cold coronaviruses.

Points on this clone: Its antigen remains unknown.

V shed 2 bases and J shed 1 base, with 11 bases lying between them. Germline-derived CDR1 and CDR2 are MNHNS and SASEGT. The CDR3 totals 15 residues. Sequencing followed a ViraFEST assay step that expanded antigen-specific CD4+ T cells with viral peptide pools. It was after nine to eleven days of culture that CD4+ T cells were isolated. Participants received two doses of either the BNT162b2 or mRNA-1273 vaccine. Vaccinees lacked prior SARS-CoV-2 infection and tested negative for nucleocapsid antibodies. Half-medium exchanges with IL-2 medium took place on days 3 and 7. Only in-frame clones appear in the TCRdb table, and some are missing; sequencing was by immunoSEQ multiplex PCR. The sample has under 80,000 clones; more than 70% are singletons.

The starting material was CD4+ T cells from PBMCs cultured with HCoV-229E spike peptides, obtained after COVID-19 vaccination. This chain connects TRBV6-1 to TRBJ2-5, with D possibly matching TRBD1 (5 bases). This clonotype originated in a human donor who received a COVID-19 vaccine. The CDR3 loop is CASSEINRRQETQYF. The CDR3 DNA reads as TGTGCCAGCAGTGAAATAAACAGGCGCCAAGAGACCCAGTACTTC.